The 5 T cell receptor beta chains reported below all come from one sample, sequenced in a study of T cells in Graves' hyperthyroidism and ophthalmopathy. Researchers amplified the TCR beta CDR3 regions from RNA transcripts. HTBI primers drove first-round RT-PCR of the TCR CDR3. From the multiplex PCR reads, TCRdb called clonotypes with MiXCR, one entry per CDR3 protein. The table has 550,000 to 800,000 distinct CDR3 sequences, 17% seen once. Sequenced sample: blood. The receptors shown here come from a man in his forties or fifties with Graves' hyperthyroidism.

This clonotype was found many times. The rearrangement links TRBV11-1 to TRBJ2-7; D unresolved. The CDR3 covers 11 residues. V was cut by 1 base and J by 5 bases, with 3 bases left in between. CDR1 and CDR2 from the germline V gene are SGHAT and FQDESV (reference sequence). The CDR3 loop is CASSLGDEQYF. The CDR3 nucleotides read TGTGCCAGCAGCTTAGGGGACGAGCAGTACTTC. Based on the CDR3 plus reference TRBV11-1 and TRBJ2-7, the full variable domain is EAEVAQSPRYKITEKSQAVAFWCDPISGHATLYWYRQILGQGPELLVQFQDESVVDDSQLPKDRFSAERLKGVDSTLKIQPAELGDSAMYLCASSLGDEQYFGPGTRLTVT.

The rearrangement uses TRBV12-3 or TRBV12-4 and TRBJ2-7; possibly TRBD1 for D (6 bases). V lost 5 bases and J 6 bases, leaving 17 bases between the germline ends. The CDR3 extends over 14 amino acids. CDR3 nucleotide sequence: TGTGCCAGCAGTCCGTACGAAACAGGGTCCGAGCAGTACTTC. Protein: CASSPYETGSEQYF.

This clonotype has just a few counts. The chain has TRBV7-2 and TRBJ2-7; unclear D gene. The CDR3 runs to 10 residues. Germline loops: CDR1 SGHTA, CDR2 FQGNSA. Trimming took 7 bases from V and 6 from J, leaving 7 bases between them. CDR3 in DNA: TGTGCCAGCACCGCAGGCGAGCAGTACTTC. Protein product: CASTAGEQYF.

Only a few counts were recorded for this clonotype. The rearrangement joins TRBV29-1 to TRBJ2-1, with 8 bases that match TRBD1. The germline V gene has CDR1 SQVTM and CDR2 ANQGSEA. The CDR3 spans 18 residues. Losses at the gene ends were 7 bases for V and 1 base for J; bases not matched to a gene: 18. CDR3 nucleotide sequence: TGCAGCGCCCCCGGACAGGGCGGTTTACTTGGGTCCTACAATGAGCAGTTCTTC. Translation gives CSAPGQGGLLGSYNEQFF.

The J gene is TRBJ2-1, the V gene TRBV3-1, with 7 bases fitting TRBD2. There are 16 residues in the CDR3. Trimming at V came to 0 bases and at J to 7 bases, leaving 9 bases not matched to a gene. Germline CDR1 reads LGHDT; CDR2 reads YNNKEL (reference sequence). The CDR3 sequence is CASSQDSSSGENEQFF. Written as DNA, the CDR3 is TGTGCCAGCAGCCAAGATTCGTCTAGCGGCGAGAATGAGCAGTTCTTC.